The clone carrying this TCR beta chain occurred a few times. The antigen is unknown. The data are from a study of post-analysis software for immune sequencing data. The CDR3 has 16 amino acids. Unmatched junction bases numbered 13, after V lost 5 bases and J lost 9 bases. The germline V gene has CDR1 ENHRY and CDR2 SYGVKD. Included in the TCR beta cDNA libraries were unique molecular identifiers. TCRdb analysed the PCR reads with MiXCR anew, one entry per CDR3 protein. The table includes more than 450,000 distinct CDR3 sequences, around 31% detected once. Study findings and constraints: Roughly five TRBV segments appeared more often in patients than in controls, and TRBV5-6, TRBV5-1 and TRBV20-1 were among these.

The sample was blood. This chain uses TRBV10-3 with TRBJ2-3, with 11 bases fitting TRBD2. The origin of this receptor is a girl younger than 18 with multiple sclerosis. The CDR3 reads CAISLSSGGTMRTQYF. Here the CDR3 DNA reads TGTGCCATCAGTCTTTCTAGCGGGGGGACAATGAGGACGCAGTATTTT.